The subject of this entry is one T cell receptor beta chain. Germline values: CDR1 SGHTA, CDR2 FQGTGA. The CDR3 spans 15 residues. J gave up 5 bases and V 5 bases, and 7 bases lay outside the gene matches. Seattle's cohort entered during active infection and was followed longitudinally. As originally analysed: Reference gene primer amplification gave nucleated cell count estimates. Clones were sequenced by immunoSEQ multiplex PCR, and TCRdb holds only the in-frame ones, with some missing. V, J and clone size derive from that table, while D and trimming were established from the DNA sequence. The table records around 270,000 clones, around 82% of them present only once. This entry is derived from a study of blood T cell repertoires in COVID-19.

V usage is TRBV7-3 and J usage is TRBJ2-4, with TRBD2 identical over 9 bases. Material: peripheral blood. This clonotype was sampled from a person aged 65-85 years with COVID-19, enrolled during active disease. In DNA form, the CDR3 reads TGTGCCAGCAGCGCATTCCGACTAGCGGAAAACATTCAGTACTTC. Its protein product is CASSAFRLAENIQYF.